A selection of T cell receptor beta chains follows, all from one sample in a study of blood T cell repertoires in COVID-19. The assay was immunoSEQ multiplex PCR, and TCRdb's table has in-frame clones only and misses some. The table records roughly 200,000 clones, about four fifths of them present only once. Material: peripheral blood. The origin of the receptors is a woman aged 40 to 50 with COVID-19, enrolled during active disease. Both conserved end residues are part of each CDR3. D genes are given only for firm matches. Clone size is stated in some rows and not others, as once, few, many or a class when expanded.

NA TRBD1 TRBJ1-2 TRBV28 TGTGCCAGCAGTCAAACCGGAGGACAGGGAGTGTATCATGGCTACACCTTC CASSQTGGQGVYHGYTF
NA NA TRBJ1-4 TRBV19 TGTGCCAGTACCGAACAAACAGGGTTAAAGGAAAAACTGTTTTTT CASTEQTGLKEKLFF
NA NA TRBJ1-4 TRBV19 TGTGCCAGTAGGGAGGAGGAGACTAATGAAAAACTGTTTTTT CASREEETNEKLFF
NA NA TRBJ2-5 TRBV13 TGTGCCAGCAGCCTACTCCGAGAGACCCAGTACTTC CASSLLRETQYF
NA NA TRBJ1-1 TRBV19 TGTGCCAGTAGTATTTGGTCAGGGGCGAACACTGAAGCTTTCTTT CASSIWSGANTEAFF
NA NA TRBJ1-1 TRBV5-8 TGTGCCAGCAGCCCAGGTTCCGATGCTTTCTTT CASSPGSDAFF
once TRBD1 TRBJ2-1 TRBV7-8 TGTGCCAGCAGCTTAGCTGGACAGGGCAATGAGCAGTTCTTC CASSLAGQGNEQFF
NA NA TRBJ2-1 TRBV5-8 TGTGCCAGCAGCTTGGTCTTAGAAAAGCAGTTCTTC CASSLVLEKQFF
NA NA TRBJ2-1 TRBV10-2 TGCGCCAGCAGTGAAGGTAGGGGGGAGCAGTTCTTC CASSEGRGEQFF
NA TRBD1 TRBJ2-1 TRBV4-1 TGCGCCAGCAGGTGGTCTGTCAGGGACAGGCGCTCTTACAATGAGCAGTTCTTC CASRWSVRDRRSYNEQFF
few NA TRBJ2-2 TRBV27 TGTGCCAGCAGTTTAGAGGGCGGGGAGCTGTTTTTT CASSLEGGELFF
NA NA TRBJ1-2 TRBV5-6 TGTGCCAGCAGGGCGTGGGGGCGCAAAGGTGATGGCTACACCTTC CASRAWGRKGDGYTF
few NA TRBJ2-5 TRBV18 TGTGCCAGCTCACCACGGGACTTCCAAGAGACCCAGTACTTC CASSPRDFQETQYF
NA NA TRBJ2-5 TRBV4-2 TGTGCCAGCAGCCAAACCGGGGGAGCAGGGTTAGAGACCCAGTACTTC CASSQTGGAGLETQYF
NA TRBD1 TRBJ1-6 TRBV7-6 TGTGCCAGCAGCCCTCAGGACAGGAGATATAATTCACCCCTCCACTTT CASSPQDRRYNSPLHF
NA NA TRBJ1-2 TRBV19 TGTGCCAGTTTAAACCGGGACACCTATGGCTACACCTTC CASLNRDTYGYTF
NA NA TRBJ2-5 TRBV5-1 TGCGCCAGCAGCGTCTCTCCTAGCCAAGAGACCCAGTACTTC CASSVSPSQETQYF
NA NA TRBJ1-1 TRBV19 TGTGCCAGTAGTTTCAGCCAGGGCACTGAAGCTTTCTTT CASSFSQGTEAFF
NA NA TRBJ1-3 TRBV19 TGTGCCAGTGAGGGGGTTCGATCTGGAAACACCATATATTTT CASEGVRSGNTIYF
NA TRBD1 TRBJ2-5 TRBV11-3 TGTGCCAGCAGCCAGACAGGGGGGATCCAAGAGACCCAGTACTTC CASSQTGGIQETQYF
NA NA TRBJ2-3 TRBV12-3/TRBV12-4 TGTGCCAGCAGTTTAGCTCTAGATACGCAGTATTTT CASSLALDTQYF
NA TRBD1 TRBJ1-5 TRBV5-4 TGTGCCAGCAGCTTGGTACAGGGGGAAGGTTACCATCAGCCCCAGCATTTT CASSLVQGEGYHQPQHF
once TRBD1 TRBJ1-4 TRBV18 TGTGCCAGCTCACCTTTGGGGACAGGGAATGAAAAACTGTTTTTT CASSPLGTGNEKLFF
NA TRBD2 TRBJ2-1 TRBV28 TGTGCCAGCAGCCCCCTAGCGGGAAGCAATGAGCAGTTCTTC CASSPLAGSNEQFF
few TRBD1 TRBJ2-2 TRBV29-1 TGCAGCGGACGACAGGGGGCCACCGGGGAGCTGTTTTTT CSGRQGATGELFF
NA NA TRBJ1-5 TRBV9 TGTGCCAGCAGCGCCGACAGTTATAGCAATCAGCCCCAGCATTTT CASSADSYSNQPQHF
NA NA TRBJ1-5 TRBV4-1 TGCGCCAGCAGCCAAGTTGCGGACGGGAGTCAGCCCCAGCATTTT CASSQVADGSQPQHF
NA NA TRBJ2-2 TRBV19 TGTGCCAGTACCGCCGTAGACCAGGTCACCGGGGAGCTGTTTTTT CASTAVDQVTGELFF
NA NA TRBJ1-1 TRBV20-1 TGCAGTGCCAGTCGGGTTCACACTGAAGCTTTCTTT CSASRVHTEAFF
NA NA TRBJ1-2 TRBV7-6 TGTGCCAGCAGCCCTGGGGGGTATGGCTACACCTTC CASSPGGYGYTF
NA TRBD2 TRBJ2-1 TRBV5-8 TGTGCCAGCAGCCCCTCTCGGCTAGCGGGAGGTCTGTGGCAGTTCTTC CASSPSRLAGGLWQFF
NA NA TRBJ2-3 TRBV9 TGTGCCAGCAGCGTAGCTACCACTACCACAGATACGCAGTATTTT CASSVATTTTDTQYF
once TRBD2 TRBJ2-5 TRBV30 TGTGCCTGGAGTGGGATAGCGGGAATAGGGGAGACCCAGTACTTC CAWSGIAGIGETQYF
once NA TRBJ2-7 TRBV6-5 TGTGCCAGCAGATCGTACCCCAGTGATATGTTGTACTTC CASRSYPSDMLYF
NA TRBD1 TRBJ1-1 TRBV9 TGTGCCAGCAGCTGGGGACAGAGCATTGGAGGGAACACTGAAGCTTTCTTT CASSWGQSIGGNTEAFF
NA NA TRBJ1-1 TRBV18 TGTGCCAGCTCACCGGCCTCTCCCACTGAAGCTTTCTTT CASSPASPTEAFF
NA TRBD1 TRBJ2-2 TRBV6-1 TGTGCCAGCAGCGAACATAAAACCGGGACAGGGGCTGGCGGGGAGCTGTTTTTT CASSEHKTGTGAGGELFF
NA TRBD1 TRBJ1-6 TRBV6-5 TGTGCCAGCAGGGGGACAGTTTATAATTCACCCCTCCACTTT CASRGTVYNSPLHF
NA NA TRBJ2-1 TRBV18 TGTGCCAGCTCACCCAATCTGCTAAGTGGCTACAATGAGCAGTTCTTC CASSPNLLSGYNEQFF
NA NA TRBJ1-6 TRBV4-2 TGTGCCAGCAGGGCCTCGGACACCTTTAATTCACCCCTCCACTTT CASRASDTFNSPLHF
NA TRBD1 TRBJ2-1 TRBV4-2 TGTGCCAGCAGCCGTACAGGGGGGTTCAGAAACAATGAGCAGTTCTTC CASSRTGGFRNNEQFF
NA NA TRBJ2-2 TRBV10-1 TGCGCCAGCAGTGAGTCCGTTCGGGGGTACACCGGGGAGCTGTTTTTT CASSESVRGYTGELFF
NA NA TRBJ1-5 TRBV6-5 TGTGCCAGCACCGCCGACATCCGGGGTCCCCAGCATTTT CASTADIRGPQHF
NA NA TRBJ2-1 TRBV23-1 TGCGCCAGCGGGGGACTTTCACCCTACAATGAGCAGTTCTTC CASGGLSPYNEQFF
NA NA TRBJ1-3 TRBV29-1 TGCAGCGCTATGGGAGGCCAAGCGGGAAACACCATATATTTT CSAMGGQAGNTIYF
few NA TRBJ2-3 TRBV20-1 TGCAGTGCTAGTCCCGGGAGTGGCGGAGATACGCAGTATTTT CSASPGSGGDTQYF
NA TRBD2 TRBJ2-3 TRBV5-4 TGTGCCAGCAGCTTGAAGCGGGGGCCGACAGATACGCAGTATTTT CASSLKRGPTDTQYF